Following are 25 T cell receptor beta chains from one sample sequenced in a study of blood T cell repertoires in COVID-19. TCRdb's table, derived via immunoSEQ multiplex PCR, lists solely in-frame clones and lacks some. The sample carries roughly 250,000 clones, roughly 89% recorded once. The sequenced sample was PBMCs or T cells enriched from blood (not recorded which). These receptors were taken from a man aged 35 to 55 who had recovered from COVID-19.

The CDR3 nucleotides read TGTGCCAGCAGTTTAGTCCAGGGTTATCAGCCCCAGCATTTT. This codes for CASSLVQGYQPQHF. The rearrangement uses TRBV28 and TRBJ1-5; D is perhaps TRBD1 (5 bases). CDR3 length: 14 residues. Germline CDR1 is MDHEN and CDR2 is SYDVKM. Trimming took 2 bases from V and 5 from J, leaving 10 bases between them.

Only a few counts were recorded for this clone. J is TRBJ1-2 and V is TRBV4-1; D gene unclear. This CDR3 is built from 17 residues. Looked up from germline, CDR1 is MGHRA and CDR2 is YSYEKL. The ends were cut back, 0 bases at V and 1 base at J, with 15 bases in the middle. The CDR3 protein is CASSQDGSRGVNYGYTF. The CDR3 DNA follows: TGCGCCAGCAGCCAAGATGGGAGCAGAGGAGTTAACTATGGCTACACCTTC.

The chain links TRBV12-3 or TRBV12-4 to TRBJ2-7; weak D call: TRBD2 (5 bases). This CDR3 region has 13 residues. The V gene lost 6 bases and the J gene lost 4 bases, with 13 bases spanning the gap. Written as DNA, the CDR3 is TGTGCCAGCAGCGGCGCGAGAGGGTACGAGCAGTACTTC. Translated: CASSGARGYEQYF.

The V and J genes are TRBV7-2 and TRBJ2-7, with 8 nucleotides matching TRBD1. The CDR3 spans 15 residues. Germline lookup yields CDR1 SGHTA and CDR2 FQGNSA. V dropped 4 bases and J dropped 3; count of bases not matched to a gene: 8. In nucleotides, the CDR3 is TGTGCCAGCAGCTACACAGGGGGGACCTTCTACGAGCAGTACTTC. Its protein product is CASSYTGGTFYEQYF.

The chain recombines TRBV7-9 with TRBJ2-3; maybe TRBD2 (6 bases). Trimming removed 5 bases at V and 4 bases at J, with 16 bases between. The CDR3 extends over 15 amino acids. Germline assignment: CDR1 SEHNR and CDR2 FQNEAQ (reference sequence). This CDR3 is CASSRGVVAADTQYF. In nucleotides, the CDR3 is TGTGCCAGCAGCCGAGGGGTGGTAGCGGCAGATACGCAGTATTTT. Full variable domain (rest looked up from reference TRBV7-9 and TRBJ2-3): DTGVSQNPRHKITKRGQNVTFRCDPISEHNRLYWYRQTLGQGPEFLTYFQNEAQLEKSRLLSDRFSAERPKGSFSTLEIQRTEQGDSAMYLCASSRGVVAADTQYFGPGTRLTVL.

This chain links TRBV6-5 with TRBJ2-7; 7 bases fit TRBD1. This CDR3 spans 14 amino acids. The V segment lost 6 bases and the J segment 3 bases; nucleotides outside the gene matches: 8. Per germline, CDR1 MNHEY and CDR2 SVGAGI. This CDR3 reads CASRGTGEFYEQYF. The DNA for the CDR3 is TGTGCCAGCAGGGGAACAGGGGAGTTCTACGAGCAGTACTTC.

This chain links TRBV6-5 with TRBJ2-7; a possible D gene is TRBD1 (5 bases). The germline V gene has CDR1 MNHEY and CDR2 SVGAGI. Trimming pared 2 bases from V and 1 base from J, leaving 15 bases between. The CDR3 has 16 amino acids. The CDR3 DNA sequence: TGTGCCAGCAGTTACGCCCCCATAGACAGTTCCTACGAGCAGTACTTC. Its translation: CASSYAPIDSSYEQYF.

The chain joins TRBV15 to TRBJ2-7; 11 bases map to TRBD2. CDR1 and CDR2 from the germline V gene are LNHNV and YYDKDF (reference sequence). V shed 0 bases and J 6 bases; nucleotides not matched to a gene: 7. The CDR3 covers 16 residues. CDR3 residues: CATSRDVGTSGTEQYF. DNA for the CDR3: TGTGCCACCAGCAGAGATGTTGGGACTAGCGGAACCGAGCAGTACTTC.

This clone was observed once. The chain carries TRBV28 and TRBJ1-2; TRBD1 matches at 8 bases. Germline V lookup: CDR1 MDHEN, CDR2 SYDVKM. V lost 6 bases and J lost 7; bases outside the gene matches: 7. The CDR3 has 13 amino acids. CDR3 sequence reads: CASSLDRVGGYTF. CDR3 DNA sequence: TGTGCCAGCAGCTTGGACAGGGTGGGTGGCTACACCTTC.

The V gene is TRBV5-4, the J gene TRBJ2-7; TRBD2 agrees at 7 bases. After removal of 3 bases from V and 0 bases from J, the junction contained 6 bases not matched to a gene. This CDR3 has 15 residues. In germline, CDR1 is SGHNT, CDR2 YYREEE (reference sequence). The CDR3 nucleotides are TGTGCCAGCAGCTCGGGGCGGGAGAGCTCCTACGAGCAGTACTTC. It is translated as CASSSGRESSYEQYF.

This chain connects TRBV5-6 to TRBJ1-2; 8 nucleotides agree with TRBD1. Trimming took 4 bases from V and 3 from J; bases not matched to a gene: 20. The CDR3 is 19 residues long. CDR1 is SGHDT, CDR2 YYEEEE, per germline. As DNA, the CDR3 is TGTGCCAGCAGCAAAATAGGGACAGGCGTAAATCTCGAGGACTATGGCTACACCTTC. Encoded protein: CASSKIGTGVNLEDYGYTF.

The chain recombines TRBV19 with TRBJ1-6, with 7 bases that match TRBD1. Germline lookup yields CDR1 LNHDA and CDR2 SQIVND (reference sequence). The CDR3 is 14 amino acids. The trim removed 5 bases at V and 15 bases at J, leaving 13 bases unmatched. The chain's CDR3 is CASSARDRVPDLHF. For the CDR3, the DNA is TGTGCCAGTAGTGCGCGCGACAGGGTCCCTGACCTCCACTTT.

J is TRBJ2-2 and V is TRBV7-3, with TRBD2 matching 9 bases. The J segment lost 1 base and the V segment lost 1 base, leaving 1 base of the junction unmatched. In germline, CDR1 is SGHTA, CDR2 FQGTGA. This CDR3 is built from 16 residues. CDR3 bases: TGTGCCAGCAGCTTAATAGCGGGGGTGAACACCGGGGAGCTGTTTTTT. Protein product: CASSLIAGVNTGELFF.

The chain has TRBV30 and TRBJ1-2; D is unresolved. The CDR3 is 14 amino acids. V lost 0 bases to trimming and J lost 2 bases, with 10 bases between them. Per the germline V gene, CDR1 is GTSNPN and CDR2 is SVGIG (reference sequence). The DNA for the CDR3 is TGTGCCTGGAGTGTTCCCGGGGTCAACTATGGCTACACCTTC. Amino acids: CAWSVPGVNYGYTF.

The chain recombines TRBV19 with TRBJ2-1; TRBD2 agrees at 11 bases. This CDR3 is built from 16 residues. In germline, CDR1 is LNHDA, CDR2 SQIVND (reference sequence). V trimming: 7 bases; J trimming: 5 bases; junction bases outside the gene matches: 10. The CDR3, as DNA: TGTGCCAGTACCCAAGCTAGCGGGAGGACCCACAATGAGCAGTTCTTC. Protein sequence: CASTQASGRTHNEQFF.

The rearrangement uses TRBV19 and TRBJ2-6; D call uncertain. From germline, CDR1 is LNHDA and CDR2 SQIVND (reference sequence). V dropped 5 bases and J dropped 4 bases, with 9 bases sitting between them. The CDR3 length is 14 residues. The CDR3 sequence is CASSFGSGANVLTF. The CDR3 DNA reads TGTGCCAGTAGTTTCGGGTCCGGGGCCAACGTCCTGACTTTC.

This CDR3 reads CASRRTSGTNYNEQFF. In DNA form, the CDR3 reads TGTGCCAGCAGGCGTACCTCCGGGACAAATTACAATGAGCAGTTCTTC. V is TRBV7-2 and J is TRBJ2-1; tentative D call: TRBD1 (6 bases). This CDR3 comprises 16 residues. Germline CDR1 reads SGHTA; CDR2 reads FQGNSA. V lost 6 bases and J 4 bases, leaving 19 bases between the germline ends.

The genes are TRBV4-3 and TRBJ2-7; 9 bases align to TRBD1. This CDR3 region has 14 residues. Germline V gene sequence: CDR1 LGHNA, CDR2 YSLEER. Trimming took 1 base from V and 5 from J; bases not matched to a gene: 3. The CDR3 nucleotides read TGCGCCAGCAGCCAAGCCCACAGGGGGCACGAGCAGTACTTC. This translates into CASSQAHRGHEQYF.

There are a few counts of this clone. The CDR3 region has the DNA TGTGCCAGCAGTGAATCCCATCACAGGAGTGAAGCTTTCTTT. Its translation is CASSESHHRSEAFF. The chain is built from TRBV25-1 and TRBJ1-1; a weak D match, TRBD1 (5 bases). Germline CDR1 is MGHDK and CDR2 is SYGVNS. CDR3 size: 14 residues. V was clipped by 1 base and J by 7 bases, with 13 bases between them.

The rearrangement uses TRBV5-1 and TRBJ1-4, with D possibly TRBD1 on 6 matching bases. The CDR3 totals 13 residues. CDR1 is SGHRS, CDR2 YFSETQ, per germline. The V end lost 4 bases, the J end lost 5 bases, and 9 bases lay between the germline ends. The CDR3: CASSTGTNEKLFF. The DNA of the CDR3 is TGCGCCAGCAGCACCGGGACAAATGAAAAACTGTTTTTT.

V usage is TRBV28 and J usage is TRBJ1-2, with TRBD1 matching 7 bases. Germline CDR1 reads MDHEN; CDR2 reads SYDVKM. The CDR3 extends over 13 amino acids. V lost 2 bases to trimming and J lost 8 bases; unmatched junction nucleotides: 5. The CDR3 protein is CASSLPGTEGYTF. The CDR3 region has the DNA TGTGCCAGCAGTTTACCCGGGACAGAAGGCTACACCTTC.

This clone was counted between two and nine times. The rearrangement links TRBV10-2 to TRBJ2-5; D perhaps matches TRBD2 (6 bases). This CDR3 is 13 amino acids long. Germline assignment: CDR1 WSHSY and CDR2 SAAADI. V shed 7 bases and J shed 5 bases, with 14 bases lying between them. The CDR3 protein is CASTLWGEETQYF. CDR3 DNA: TGCGCCAGCACCCTGTGGGGGGAGGAGACCCAGTACTTC.

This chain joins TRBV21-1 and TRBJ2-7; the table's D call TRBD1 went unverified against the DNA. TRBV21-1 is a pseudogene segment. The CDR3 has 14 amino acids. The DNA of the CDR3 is TGTGCCAGCAGCAAAGCTCCGACAGTGAGAGAGCAGTACTTC. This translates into CASSKAPTVREQYF.

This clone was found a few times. CDR3 sequence reads: CASSLARDRGPGGELFF. CDR3 coding DNA: TGCGCCAGCAGCTTGGCCCGGGACAGGGGTCCGGGCGGGGAGCTGTTTTTT. V and J are TRBV5-1 and TRBJ2-2; 10 bases map to TRBD1. CDR3 length: 17 amino acids. Trimming at V came to 0 bases and at J to 7 bases, leaving 9 bases not matched to a gene. Germline values: CDR1 SGHRS, CDR2 YFSETQ.

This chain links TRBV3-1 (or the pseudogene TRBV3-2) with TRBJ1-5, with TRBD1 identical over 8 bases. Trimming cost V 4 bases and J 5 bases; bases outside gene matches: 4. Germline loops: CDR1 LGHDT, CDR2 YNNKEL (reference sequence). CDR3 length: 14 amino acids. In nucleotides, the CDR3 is TGTGCCAGCAGCCGAGGGACAGGTTATCAGCCCCAGCATTTT. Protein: CASSRGTGYQPQHF.